This TCR beta chain was recorded in a study of healthy donors' naive CD4 and CD8 T cells. Study results and limitations: Negatively charged CDR3s marked CD8+ lineage; positively charged CDR3s marked CD4+ lineage. CDR3 charge plus V and J genes appeared to account for roughly 13% of CD4/CD8 variance.

There are 18 residues in the CDR3. Germline values: CDR1 SGHAT, CDR2 FQNNGV. V shed 1 base and J 3 bases; nucleotides not matched to a gene: 10. This clonotype appeared a few times. Its specificity is unknown. TCR libraries were built from about 0.55 ug of total RNA by linear amplification. TCRdb redid the calling of the reads with MiXCR, one entry per CDR3 protein. The table lists 180,000 or so distinct CDR3 sequences, about 74% of them singletons, with 2% to 2.5% in the top ten. This receptor was taken from a pool of human donors in good health; the sample pools cells from several healthy donors. The chain has TRBV11-2 and TRBJ2-5, with TRBD2 identical over 11 bases. Sequences were obtained from naive CD4+ and CD8+ T cells sorted from blood, pooled from several donors. The CDR3 region is CASSLVPELLAGEETQYF. The CDR3 DNA reads as TGTGCCAGCAGCTTAGTACCCGAATTACTAGCGGGGGAAGAGACCCAGTACTTC.